Shown below are 10 T cell receptor beta chains from a single sample sequenced in a study of T-cell reconstitution after alpha-beta-depleted transplantation in children. Molecular barcoding with unique molecular identifiers was used for the TCRbeta library. TCRdb called the PCR reads again in MiXCR, with one record for every CDR3 protein. The data contain some 520,000 distinct CDR3 sequences, about 33% of them singletons. The input for sequencing was PBMCs from the stem cell graft donor, taken from the stem cell graft. These receptors came from a human donor who donated a stem cell graft to a child with aplastic anemia.

This clonotype has only a few counts. This sequence joins TRBV15 and TRBJ2-3; D remains ambiguous. Germline V gene sequence: CDR1 LNHNV, CDR2 YYDKDF (reference sequence). The CDR3 has 16 residues. Trimming took off 1 base at V and 4 bases at J, with 15 bases between the two ends. CDR3: CATSRVWTEFPDTQYF. CDR3 sequence (DNA): TGTGCCACCAGCAGAGTGTGGACGGAGTTTCCAGATACGCAGTATTTT.

This clonotype was observed a handful of times. The rearrangement uses TRBV9 and TRBJ1-2, with TRBD1 as a possible D gene (5 bases). The germline V and J ends were trimmed by 4 bases and 2 bases, with 21 bases remaining between them. The germline V gene encodes CDR1 SGDLS and CDR2 YYNGEE. The CDR3 is 17 residues long. CDR3 sequence reads: CASSRFGGASGNYGYTF. The CDR3 region has the DNA TGTGCCAGCAGCCGATTCGGAGGGGCCAGCGGAAACTATGGCTACACCTTC. Supplemented by reference TRBV9 and TRBJ1-2, the full variable domain reads DSGVTQTPKHLITATGQRVTLRCSPRSGDLSVYWYQQSLDQGLQFLIQYYNGEERAKGNILERFSAQQFPDLHSELNLSSLELGDSALYFCASSRFGGASGNYGYTFGSGTRLTVV.

The rearrangement joins TRBV20-1 to TRBJ1-5; no clear D gene. V lost 1 base and J lost 4, with 8 bases in between. The CDR3 is 13 residues long. The germline gives CDR1 DFQATT, CDR2 SNEGSKA (reference sequence). The CDR3 loop reads CSARGPENQPQHF. The CDR3 region has the DNA TGCAGTGCTAGAGGTCCGGAGAATCAGCCCCAGCATTTT.

The rearrangement uses TRBV6-6 and TRBJ1-5; D gene uncertain. V was shortened by 5 bases and J by 12 bases, with 11 bases between the two germline ends. This CDR3 has 11 residues. Germline CDR1 MNHNY, CDR2 SVGAGI (reference sequence). The CDR3 region has the DNA TGTGCCAGCAGTACGGCGGGAGACCAGCATTTT. Residues: CASSTAGDQHF.

Here the CDR3 reads CASSPRLGAANEKLFF. The CDR3 DNA reads as TGTGCCAGCAGTCCCCGGTTGGGGGCAGCTAATGAAAAACTGTTTTTT. The chain carries TRBV12-3 or TRBV12-4 and TRBJ1-4, with a weak D call TRBD1 (6 bases). The CDR3 loop spans 16 amino acids. With 5 bases removed from V and 3 bases from J, the gap between germline ends came to 16 bases.

The chain is built from TRBV20-1 and TRBJ1-5; D not resolved. Germline V gene data show CDR1 as DFQATT and CDR2 as SNEGSKA (reference sequence). V was trimmed by 6 bases and J by 4 bases, leaving 10 bases between them. This CDR3 has 12 amino acids. In nucleotides, the CDR3 is TGCAGTGCCCAGACTGGGAATCAGCCCCAGCATTTT. The encoded protein is CSAQTGNQPQHF.

This clonotype was recorded a few times. The CDR3 DNA sequence: TGTGCCAGCAGCCCCGGACAGGACAGGGTTTACATAGAGACCCAGTACTTC. Residues: CASSPGQDRVYIETQYF. This chain connects TRBV6-1 to TRBJ2-5, with TRBD1 matching over 8 bases. CDR1 and CDR2 from the germline V gene are MNHNS and SASEGT. Trimming cost V 6 bases and J 4 bases; bases outside gene matches: 16. This CDR3 contains 17 residues.

The rearrangement links TRBV7-2 to TRBJ2-5; TRBD2 might be the D (6 bases). V was pared by 7 bases and J by 2 bases, with 14 bases between. Germline CDR1 reads SGHTA; CDR2 reads FQGNSA. The CDR3 contains 14 residues. CDR3 sequence (DNA): TGTGCCAGCAACCGGGACTTGTCACAAGAGACCCAGTACTTC. Translation: CASNRDLSQETQYF.

The chain links TRBV9 to TRBJ1-2; 8 nucleotides agree with TRBD1. There are 17 residues in the CDR3. Germline assignment: CDR1 SGDLS and CDR2 YYNGEE. With V trimmed by 0 bases and J by 8 bases, 15 bases remained unmatched. Written as DNA, the CDR3 is TGTGCCAGCAGCGTAGCTCTCGTGACAGGACAGGGAGAAGGCTACACCTTC. It codes for CASSVALVTGQGEGYTF.

Only a few counts were recorded for this clonotype. The chain couples TRBV20-1 to TRBJ2-5, with D tentatively TRBD1 or TRBD2 (7 bases each). This CDR3 contains 15 residues. Trimming left V 0 bases short and J 5 bases short, with 16 bases between. Germline CDR1 and CDR2: DFQATT and SNEGSKA (reference sequence). CDR3 nucleotides: TGCAGTGCTAGAGAGATTCAGGGGGGGACGGAGACCCAGTACTTC. Protein product: CSAREIQGGTETQYF.